This entry describes one TCR beta chain. As yet, its antigen is unknown. Autoimmune disease history or systemic immunosuppression barred patients. The CDR3 length is 17 residues. V lost 8 bases to trimming and J lost 2 bases, with 22 bases between them. Germline V gene sequence: CDR1 SGHVS, CDR2 FNYEAQ. Using immunoSEQ multiplex PCR, the repertoire was profiled, and TCRdb retains in-frame clones only, with some absent. The table lists about 20,000 clones, 70% to 90% of them singletons. These data belong to a study of OX40 agonist ivuxolimab in advanced cancers. Study conclusions and caveats: Clones of CD4+ and CD8+ blood T cells grew by week 6 at doses of 0.1 to 3.0 mg/kg.

Here the sequenced sample was CD4+ or CD8+ T cells sorted from blood, taken in a trial of the OX40 agonist ivuxolimab. The source is an adult with an advanced solid tumor such as melanoma, head and neck, liver or kidney cancer. The chain links TRBV7-6 to TRBJ2-1; TRBD2 is a possible D gene (6 bases). The CDR3 region has the DNA TGTGCCAGCTCACGTTGGGGGGAAGAAGGGGCCTACAATGAGCAGTTCTTC. Translating gives CASSRWGEEGAYNEQFF.